These 30 T cell receptor beta chains originate from one sample sequenced in a study of CD8 T cells in Susac syndrome. Reverse transcription of about 0.45 to 1 ug RNA was performed with random hexamers. TCRdb passed the immunoSEQ multiplex PCR reads through MiXCR, listing each CDR3 protein once. The data contain 150,000 to 200,000 distinct CDR3 sequences, about 90% of them singletons. Material: CD4+ T cells from PBMCs. The receptors were sampled from a human donor in good health.

CDR3 in DNA: TGTGCCAGCAGCGTAGCTGGGTCTGACTATGGCTACACCTTC. Protein product: CASSVAGSDYGYTF. The chain uses TRBV9 and TRBJ1-2; D ambiguous. The V end lost 0 bases, the J end lost 3 bases, and 9 bases lay between the germline ends. The CDR3 spans 14 residues. Germline assignment: CDR1 SGDLS and CDR2 YYNGEE.

J is TRBJ1-1 and V is TRBV7-2, with 7 nucleotides matching TRBD1. V was clipped by 2 bases and J by 2 bases; unmatched bases: 11. The germline CDR1 and CDR2 sequences are SGHTA and FQGNSA. The CDR3 consists of 17 residues. The CDR3 DNA reads TGTGCCAGCAGCTTATCTGGAGGGGGCTCGGTAAACACTGAAGCTTTCTTT. Its translation is CASSLSGGGSVNTEAFF.

The chain joins TRBV28 to TRBJ2-2, with TRBD2 as a possible D gene (5 bases). CDR3 length: 13 residues. V was cut by 5 bases and J by 7 bases, with 11 bases left in between. From germline, CDR1 is MDHEN and CDR2 SYDVKM. The CDR3 nucleotides read TGTGCCAGCAGTCCCGGACTCAGCGGGGAGCTGTTTTTT. Its protein product is CASSPGLSGELFF.

V gene TRBV29-1 combines with J gene TRBJ2-2; D not certain. V was shortened by 7 bases and J by 2 bases, with 11 bases between the two germline ends. In germline, CDR1 is SQVTM, CDR2 ANQGSEA. The CDR3 covers 13 residues. CDR3 loop: CSAYGENTGELFF. DNA of the CDR3: TGCAGCGCCTACGGCGAAAACACCGGGGAGCTGTTTTTT.

The chain combines TRBV4-2 with TRBJ1-5; D gene uncertain. CDR1 is LGHNA and CDR2 is YNFKEQ in the germline V gene. V gave up 0 bases and J gave up 5 bases, with 8 bases separating them. The CDR3 is made up of 14 amino acids. The DNA for the CDR3 is TGTGCCAGCAGCCAAGAGGACGCTGATCAGCCCCAGCATTTT. Translated, it gives CASSQEDADQPQHF.

This chain joins TRBV3-1 and TRBJ1-2; D perhaps matches TRBD1 (5 bases). Germline V gene data show CDR1 as LGHDT and CDR2 as YNNKEL (reference sequence). Trimming removed 4 bases from V and 7 bases from J, with 19 bases in between. CDR3 length: 15 amino acids. Here the CDR3 DNA reads TGTGCCAGCAGCCCTCGGGACCATGAGGGATCTGGCTACACCTTC. Translated: CASSPRDHEGSGYTF.

This rearrangement joins TRBV5-4 to TRBJ2-5; D uncertain. Deletions cut 0 bases from V and 9 bases from J, with 15 bases between. Germline V gene sequence: CDR1 SGHNT, CDR2 YYREEE (reference sequence). CDR3 length: 14 residues. Written as DNA, the CDR3 is TGTGCCAGCAGCTTGGACAGTGCCTCTGTGTCCCAGTACTTC. Encoded protein: CASSLDSASVSQYF.

A few counts support this clonotype. This chain uses TRBV2 with TRBJ1-1, with D possibly matching TRBD1 (6 bases). The CDR3 spans 13 residues. The V end lost 4 bases, the J end lost 0 bases, and 6 bases lay between the germline ends. Germline CDR1 is SNHLY and CDR2 is FYNNEI. The chain's CDR3 is CASSGQVNTEAFF. The CDR3 DNA reads as TGTGCCAGCAGTGGACAGGTGAACACTGAAGCTTTCTTT.

This clonotype was seen only once. The chain has TRBV18 and TRBJ2-5; possibly TRBD2 for D (5 bases). The CDR3 extends over 14 amino acids. Germline-derived CDR1 and CDR2 are KGHSH and LQKENI. Trimming pared 3 bases from V and 5 bases from J, leaving 13 bases between. In DNA, the CDR3 is TGTGCCAGCTCACCCACGGGCCGCGGGGAGACCCAGTACTTC. This codes for CASSPTGRGETQYF.

The chain carries TRBV2 and TRBJ1-6; no firm D call. Germline CDR1 reads SNHLY; CDR2 reads FYNNEI. The germline V and J ends were trimmed by 5 bases and 0 bases, with 8 bases remaining between them. The length of the CDR3 is 15 residues. This chain's CDR3 is CASSYGSSYNSPLHF. DNA of the CDR3: TGTGCCAGCAGTTACGGGAGCTCCTATAATTCACCCCTCCACTTT.

The chain couples TRBV29-1 to TRBJ2-1; no clear D gene. The CDR3 has 11 residues. The V gene lost 6 bases and the J gene lost 9 bases, with 12 bases spanning the gap. Germline CDR1 is SQVTM and CDR2 is ANQGSEA. The CDR3 protein is CSVAPRSEQFF. In DNA form, the CDR3 reads TGCAGCGTAGCTCCTAGGAGTGAGCAGTTCTTC.

For the CDR3, the DNA is TGCGCCAGCTGCGCGGGGCGTTGGGACAATGAGCAGTTCTTC. This sequence encodes CASCAGRWDNEQFF. The J gene is TRBJ2-1, the V gene TRBV10-1, with D maybe TRBD2 (6 bases). CDR3 length: 14 amino acids. Germline V gene data show CDR1 as WNHNN and CDR2 as SYGVQD (reference sequence). V lost 8 bases, J lost 5 bases, and 16 bases lay in between.

The CDR3 DNA sequence: TGTGCCAGCAGTTACTCCCGAATGAACACTGAAGCTTTCTTT. Its protein is CASSYSRMNTEAFF. The chain uses TRBV7-9 and TRBJ1-1; D call uncertain. V was trimmed by 6 bases and J by 0 bases, leaving 11 bases between them. There are 14 residues in the CDR3. In germline, CDR1 is SEHNR, CDR2 FQNEAQ (reference sequence).

This chain links TRBV30 with TRBJ2-3; tentatively, D is TRBD1 (5 bases). The CDR3 runs to 13 residues. The ends were cut back, 4 bases at V and 4 bases at J, with 12 bases in the middle. The V gene's germline CDR1 is GTSNPN and CDR2 SVGIG (reference sequence). CDR3 sequence (DNA): TGTGCCTGGATGGGGCAAGGACCAGATACGCAGTATTTT. Its protein is CAWMGQGPDTQYF.

Only a few counts were recorded for this clonotype. The chain links TRBV5-4 to TRBJ2-7; D tentatively reads TRBD1 or TRBD2 (6 bases each). CDR3 length equals 13 residues. Looked up from germline, CDR1 is SGHNT and CDR2 is YYREEE (reference sequence). V was clipped by 4 bases and J by 2 bases, with 10 bases between them. The CDR3, as DNA: TGTGCCAGCAGCCCTAGGGGGGCCTACGAGCAGTACTTC. Translation gives CASSPRGAYEQYF.

The chain joins TRBV20-1 to TRBJ1-1; 8 bases agree with TRBD1. Germline V gene sequence: CDR1 DFQATT, CDR2 SNEGSKA (reference sequence). With V trimmed by 6 bases and J by 2 bases, 5 bases remained unmatched. The CDR3 length is 13 residues. CDR3 in DNA: TGCAGTGCCCGGGACAGGCAAAACACTGAAGCTTTCTTT. Translation: CSARDRQNTEAFF.

V usage is TRBV10-1 and J usage is TRBJ2-7, with 10 bases identical to TRBD2. CDR1 and CDR2 (germline): WNHNN, SYGVQD (reference sequence). Trimming at V came to 3 bases and at J to 1 base, leaving 3 bases not matched to a gene. The CDR3 runs 15 residues. CDR3 sequence (DNA): TGCGCCAGCAGTGATCCTAGCGGGGGATCCTACGAGCAGTACTTC. Translating it yields CASSDPSGGSYEQYF.

The chain uses TRBV9 and TRBJ2-7, with no clear D. The CDR3 extends over 16 amino acids. Germline lookup yields CDR1 SGDLS and CDR2 YYNGEE. Trimming shortened V by 0 bases and J by 3 bases, and 16 bases separated the two germline ends. The CDR3 DNA follows: TGTGCCAGCAGCGTAGGTGTGACTCGACATATCTACGAGCAGTACTTC. Translated, it gives CASSVGVTRHIYEQYF.

This clonotype was observed once. The rearrangement links TRBV25-1 to TRBJ2-4, with a possible D match to TRBD1 (6 bases). Between the trimmed V and J ends, which lost 3 bases and 7 bases, there was a span of 16 bases. Per germline, CDR1 MGHDK and CDR2 SYGVNS. There are 15 residues in the CDR3. The CDR3 nucleotides read TGTGCCAGCAGTGATTCGGGACACCAGGAGAACATTCAGTACTTC. This encodes CASSDSGHQENIQYF. The full variable domain, rest sourced from reference TRBV25-1 and TRBJ2-4, is EADIYQTPRYLVIGTGKKITLECSQTMGHDKMYWYQQDPGMELHLIHYSYGVNSTEKGDLSSESTVSRIRTEHFPLTLESARPSHTSQYLCASSDSGHQENIQYFGAGTRLSVL.

The chain has TRBV29-1 and TRBJ2-5; D is undetermined. This CDR3 has 10 amino acids. The V gene lost 6 bases and the J gene lost 2 bases, with 4 bases spanning the gap. The germline V gene encodes CDR1 SQVTM and CDR2 ANQGSEA. CDR3 sequence (DNA): TGCAGCGTGGCGCAAGAGACCCAGTACTTC. This encodes CSVAQETQYF.

DNA for the CDR3: TGTGCCAGCGTGACGGGAGTCAGCAATGAGCAGTTCTTC. It is translated as CASVTGVSNEQFF. V usage is TRBV2 and J usage is TRBJ2-1; D possibly corresponds to TRBD2 (6 bases). V shed 8 bases and J shed 6 bases, with 14 bases lying between them. Germline assignment: CDR1 SNHLY and CDR2 FYNNEI. There are 13 residues in the CDR3. Complete variable domain (other parts from reference TRBV2 and TRBJ2-1): EPEVTQTPSHQVTQMGQEVILRCVPISNHLYFYWYRQILGQKVEFLVSFYNNEISEKSEIFDDQFSVERPDGSNFTLKIRSTKLEDSAMYFCASVTGVSNEQFFGPGTRLTVL.

The chain joins TRBV12-3 or TRBV12-4 to TRBJ1-2; D ambiguous. This CDR3 spans 15 amino acids. V was shortened by 7 bases and J by 1 base, with 16 bases between the two germline ends. The CDR3 DNA reads TGTGCCAGCACCCTAGGACTGATCGTTAACTATGGCTACACCTTC. Residues: CASTLGLIVNYGYTF.

The chain recombines TRBV28 with TRBJ2-7; 7 nucleotides line up with TRBD1. J was trimmed by 3 bases and V by 7 bases; bases with no gene match: 12. The length of the CDR3 is 15 residues. CDR1 and CDR2 (germline): MDHEN, SYDVKM. The DNA for the CDR3 is TGTGCCAGCACCACCTGGACAGGAGTTTTCTACGAGCAGTACTTC. Protein sequence: CASTTWTGVFYEQYF.

The chain couples TRBV20-1 to TRBJ1-1; D gene uncertain. This CDR3 is built from 15 residues. Deletions cut 0 bases from V and 4 bases from J, with 15 bases between. Germline V lookup: CDR1 DFQATT, CDR2 SNEGSKA (reference sequence). For the CDR3, the DNA is TGCAGTGCTAGAGATCCGCAAAGCGCGATCACTGAAGCTTTCTTT. Its translation: CSARDPQSAITEAFF.

V is TRBV15 and J is TRBJ1-5, with D unclear. The V gene's germline CDR1 is LNHNV and CDR2 YYDKDF (reference sequence). The CDR3 loop spans 16 amino acids. V dropped 4 bases and J dropped 0 bases, with 13 bases sitting between them. CDR3 nucleotides: TGTGCCACCAGCATAGATCATCCCCATAGCAATCAGCCCCAGCATTTT. Its translation: CATSIDHPHSNQPQHF.

The J gene is TRBJ1-5, the V gene TRBV28, with 7 bases aligning to TRBD1. The germline V gene encodes CDR1 MDHEN and CDR2 SYDVKM. This CDR3 region has 15 residues. The V and J ends lost 8 bases and 3 bases, in that order; junction bases with no gene match: 10. This CDR3 reads CASRQGQASNQPQHF. Here the CDR3 DNA reads TGTGCCAGCCGTCAAGGACAGGCCTCCAATCAGCCCCAGCATTTT.

This sequence joins TRBV28 and TRBJ2-2; 10 bases map to TRBD2. Germline V gives CDR1 MDHEN, CDR2 SYDVKM. CDR3 length: 17 amino acids. The junction had 15 bases not matched to a gene; V was cut back by 8 bases and J by 6 bases. Here the CDR3 DNA reads TGTGCCAGCGTTTGGTCGGCAGCGGGAGGGCGAGCCGGGGAGCTGTTTTTT. This sequence encodes CASVWSAAGGRAGELFF.

The chain couples TRBV27 to TRBJ1-1, with TRBD1 matching over 7 bases. V trimming: 3 bases; J trimming: 3 bases; junction bases outside the gene matches: 10. This CDR3 is 16 amino acids long. Germline loops: CDR1 MNHEY, CDR2 SMNVEV (reference sequence). The CDR3 bases are TGTGCCAGCAGTTTGGGGGGGTTACAGGGGCACACTGAAGCTTTCTTT. Its translation: CASSLGGLQGHTEAFF.

The chain has TRBV20-1 and TRBJ2-1; no reliable D call. Germline V lookup: CDR1 DFQATT, CDR2 SNEGSKA (reference sequence). The CDR3 has 13 residues. Trimming removed 8 bases from V and 0 bases from J, with 11 bases in between. The CDR3 coding sequence is TGCAGTATCCGTCGGAGCTCCTACAATGAGCAGTTCTTC. It encodes CSIRRSSYNEQFF.

This clonotype was observed once. The chain has TRBV4-1 and TRBJ1-1, with TRBD1 identical over 7 bases. The CDR3 spans 16 residues. CDR1 is MGHRA, CDR2 YSYEKL, per germline. The junction had 9 bases not matched to a gene; V was cut back by 1 base and J by 4 bases. The CDR3 DNA is TGCGCCAGCAGCCAAGGAGTTTTCAGGGGGTCCACTGAAGCTTTCTTT. It specifies CASSQGVFRGSTEAFF.